This T cell receptor (beta chain) emerged from a study of cytomegalovirus exposure and HLA in healthy donors. Whole-study context: Assignment to the Caucasian-associated ancestry cluster applied to approximately 80% of the roughly 420 genotyped donors.

Primers included in the PCR were 60 Vbeta and 13 Jbeta primers. The method was immunoSEQ multiplex PCR; TCRdb's version includes in-frame clones alone and lacks a portion of them. The data hold roughly 250,000 clones, with around four fifths observed a single time. On this clone itself: No antigen is known for it.

General study results and limits: Specific recognition of CMV antigens was confirmed in vitro for a few chains (all CMV-associated). Later analysis showed most CMV-associated TCR beta chains appearing HLA-restricted.

The length of the CDR3 is 11 residues. Trimming removed 8 bases from V and 6 bases from J; junction bases left unmatched: 2. In germline, CDR1 is MNHEY, CDR2 SMNVEV (reference sequence). The sample comprised PBMCs. The V gene is TRBV27, the J gene TRBJ2-7, with TRBD1 matching 9 bases. This TCR was sampled from a woman aged 40 to 49 in good health and CMV-seropositive. As DNA, the CDR3 is TGTGCCAGCTCGACAGGGGGCGAGCAGTACTTC. It encodes CASSTGGEQYF.